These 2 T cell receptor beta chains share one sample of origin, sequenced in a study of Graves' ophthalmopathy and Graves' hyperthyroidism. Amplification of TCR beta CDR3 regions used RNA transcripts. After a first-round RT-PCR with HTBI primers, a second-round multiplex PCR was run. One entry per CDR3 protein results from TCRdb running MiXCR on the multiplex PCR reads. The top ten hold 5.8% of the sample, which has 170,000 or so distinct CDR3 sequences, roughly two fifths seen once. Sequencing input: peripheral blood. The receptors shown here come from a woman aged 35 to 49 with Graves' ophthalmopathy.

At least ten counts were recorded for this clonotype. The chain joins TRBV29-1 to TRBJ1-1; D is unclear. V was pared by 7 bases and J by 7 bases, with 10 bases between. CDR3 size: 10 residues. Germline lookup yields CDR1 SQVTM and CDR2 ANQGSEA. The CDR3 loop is CSGKSIEAFF. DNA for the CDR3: TGCAGCGGGAAGTCAATTGAAGCTTTCTTT.

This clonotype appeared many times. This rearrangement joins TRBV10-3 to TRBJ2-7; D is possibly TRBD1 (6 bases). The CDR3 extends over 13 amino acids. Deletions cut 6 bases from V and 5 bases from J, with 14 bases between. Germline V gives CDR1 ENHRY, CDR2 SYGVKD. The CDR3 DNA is TGTGCCATCAGCCCCGGACAGCCTGACGAGCAGTACTTC. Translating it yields CAISPGQPDEQYF.